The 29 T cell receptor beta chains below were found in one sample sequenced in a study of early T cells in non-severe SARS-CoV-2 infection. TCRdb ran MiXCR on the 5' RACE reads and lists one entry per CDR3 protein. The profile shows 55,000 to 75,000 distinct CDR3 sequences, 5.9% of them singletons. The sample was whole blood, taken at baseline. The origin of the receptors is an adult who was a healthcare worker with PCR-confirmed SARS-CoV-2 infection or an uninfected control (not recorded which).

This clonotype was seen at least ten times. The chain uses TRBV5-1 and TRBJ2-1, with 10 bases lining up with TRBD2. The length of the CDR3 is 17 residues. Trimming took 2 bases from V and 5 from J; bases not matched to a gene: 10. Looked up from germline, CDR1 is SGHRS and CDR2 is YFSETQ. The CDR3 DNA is TGCGCCAGCAGCTTCAGCGGGAGGGTCATCTTAAACAATGAGCAGTTCTTC. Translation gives CASSFSGRVILNNEQFF. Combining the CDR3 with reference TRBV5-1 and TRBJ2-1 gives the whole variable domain KAGVTQTPRYLIKTRGQQVTLSCSPISGHRSVSWYQQTPGQGLQFLFEYFSETQRNKGNFPGRFSGRQFSNSRSEMNVSTLELGDSALYLCASSFSGRVILNNEQFFGPGTRLTVL.

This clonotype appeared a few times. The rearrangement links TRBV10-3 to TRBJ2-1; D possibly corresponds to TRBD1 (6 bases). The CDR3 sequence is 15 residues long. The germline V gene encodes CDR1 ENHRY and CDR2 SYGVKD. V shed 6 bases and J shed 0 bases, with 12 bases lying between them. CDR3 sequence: CAIRARDNSYNEQFF. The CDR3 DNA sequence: TGTGCCATCAGGGCACGGGACAACTCCTACAATGAGCAGTTCTTC.

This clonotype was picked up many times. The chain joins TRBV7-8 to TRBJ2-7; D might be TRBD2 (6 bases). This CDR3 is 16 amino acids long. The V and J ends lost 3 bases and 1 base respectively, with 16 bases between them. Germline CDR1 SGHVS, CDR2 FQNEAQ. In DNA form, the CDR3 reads TGTGCCAGCAGCTTGGGCTTGGCGGGACGGTCCTACGAGCAGTACTTC. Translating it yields CASSLGLAGRSYEQYF. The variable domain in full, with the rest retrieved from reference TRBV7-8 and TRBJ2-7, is GAGVSQSPRYKVAKRGQDVALRCDPISGHVSLFWYQQALGQGPEFLTYFQNEAQLDKSGLPSDRFFAERPEGSVSTLKIQRTQQEDSAVYLCASSLGLAGRSYEQYFGPGTRLTVT.

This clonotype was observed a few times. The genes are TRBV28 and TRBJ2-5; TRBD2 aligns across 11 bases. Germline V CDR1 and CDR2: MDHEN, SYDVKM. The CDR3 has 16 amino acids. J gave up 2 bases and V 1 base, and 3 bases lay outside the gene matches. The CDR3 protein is CASSLFSGRDQETQYF. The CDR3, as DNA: TGTGCCAGCAGTTTATTTAGCGGGAGGGATCAAGAGACCCAGTACTTC.

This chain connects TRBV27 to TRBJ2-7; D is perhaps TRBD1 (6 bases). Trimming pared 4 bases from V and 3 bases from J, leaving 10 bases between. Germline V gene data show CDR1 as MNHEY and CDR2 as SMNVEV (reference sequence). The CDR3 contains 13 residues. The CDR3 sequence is CASSSGTSYEQYF. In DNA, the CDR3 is TGTGCCAGCAGTTCAGGGACAAGCTACGAGCAGTACTTC.

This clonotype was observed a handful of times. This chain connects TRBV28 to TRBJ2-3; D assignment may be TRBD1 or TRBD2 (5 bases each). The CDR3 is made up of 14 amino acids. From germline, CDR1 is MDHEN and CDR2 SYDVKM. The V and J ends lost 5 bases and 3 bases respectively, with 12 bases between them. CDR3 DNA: TGTGCCAGCAGTGACGGGGCCTCAACAGATACGCAGTATTTT. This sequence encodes CASSDGASTDTQYF.

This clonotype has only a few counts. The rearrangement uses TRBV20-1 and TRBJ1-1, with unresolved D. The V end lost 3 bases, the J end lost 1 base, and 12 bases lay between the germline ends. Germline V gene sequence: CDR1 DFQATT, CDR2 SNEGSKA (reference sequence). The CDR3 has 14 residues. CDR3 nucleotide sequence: TGCAGTGCTAGGGAAAAGAACGGGAACACTGAAGCTTTCTTT. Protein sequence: CSAREKNGNTEAFF.

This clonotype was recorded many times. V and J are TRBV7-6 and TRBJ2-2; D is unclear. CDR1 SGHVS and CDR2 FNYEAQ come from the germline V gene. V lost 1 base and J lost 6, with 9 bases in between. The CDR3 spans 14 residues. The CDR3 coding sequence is TGTGCCAGCAGCTTAGTGCTGGCCCCCGGGGAGCTGTTTTTT. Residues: CASSLVLAPGELFF.

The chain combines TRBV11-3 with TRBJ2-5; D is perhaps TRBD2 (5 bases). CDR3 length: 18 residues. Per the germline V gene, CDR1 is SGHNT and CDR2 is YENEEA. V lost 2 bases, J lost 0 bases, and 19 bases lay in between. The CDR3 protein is CASSLSPPGGQDQETQYF. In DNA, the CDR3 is TGTGCCAGCAGCTTAAGCCCCCCTGGCGGGCAGGACCAAGAGACCCAGTACTTC.

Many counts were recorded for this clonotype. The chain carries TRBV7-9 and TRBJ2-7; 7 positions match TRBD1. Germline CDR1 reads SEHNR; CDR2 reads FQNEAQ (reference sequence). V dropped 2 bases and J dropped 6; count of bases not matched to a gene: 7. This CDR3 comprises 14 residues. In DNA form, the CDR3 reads TGTGCCAGCAGCTTAAACAGGGGAGAAGGCGAGCAGTACTTC. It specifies CASSLNRGEGEQYF.

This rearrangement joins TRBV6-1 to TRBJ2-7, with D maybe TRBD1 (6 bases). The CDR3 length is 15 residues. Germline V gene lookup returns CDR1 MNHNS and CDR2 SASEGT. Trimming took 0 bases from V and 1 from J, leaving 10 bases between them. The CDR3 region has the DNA TGTGCCAGCAGTGAAGCCGACAGGTTATCCTACGAGCAGTACTTC. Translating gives CASSEADRLSYEQYF.

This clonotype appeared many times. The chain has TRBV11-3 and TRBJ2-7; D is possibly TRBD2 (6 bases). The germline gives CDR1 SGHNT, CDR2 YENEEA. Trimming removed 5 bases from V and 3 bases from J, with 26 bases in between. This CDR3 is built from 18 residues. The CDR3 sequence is CASSPPGLEVLCSYEQYF. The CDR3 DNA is TGTGCCAGCAGCCCACCGGGACTGGAGGTACTCTGCAGCTACGAGCAGTACTTC. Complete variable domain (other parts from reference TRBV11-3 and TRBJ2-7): EAGVVQSPRYKIIEKKQPVAFWCNPISGHNTLYWYLQNLGQGPELLIRYENEEAVDDSQLPKDRFSAERLKGVDSTLKIQPAELGDSAVYLCASSPPGLEVLCSYEQYFGPGTRLTVT.

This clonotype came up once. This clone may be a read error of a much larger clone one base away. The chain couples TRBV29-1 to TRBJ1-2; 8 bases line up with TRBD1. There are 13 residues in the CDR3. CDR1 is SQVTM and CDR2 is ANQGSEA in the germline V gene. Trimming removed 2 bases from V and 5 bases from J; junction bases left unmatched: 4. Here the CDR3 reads CSVERDRRYGYTF. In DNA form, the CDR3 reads TGCAGCGTTGAAAGGGACAGGAGATATGGCTACACCTTC.

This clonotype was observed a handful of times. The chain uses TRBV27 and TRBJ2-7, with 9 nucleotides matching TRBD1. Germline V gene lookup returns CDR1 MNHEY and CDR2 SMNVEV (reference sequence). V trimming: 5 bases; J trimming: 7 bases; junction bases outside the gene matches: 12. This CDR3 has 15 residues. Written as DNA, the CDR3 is TGTGCCAGCAGTCCCGCGGGACAGGGAAGGAGGGAGCAGTACTTC. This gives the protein CASSPAGQGRREQYF.

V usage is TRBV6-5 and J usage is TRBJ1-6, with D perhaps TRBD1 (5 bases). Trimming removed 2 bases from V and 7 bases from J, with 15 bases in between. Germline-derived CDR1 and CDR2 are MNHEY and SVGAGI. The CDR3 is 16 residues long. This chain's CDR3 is CASSYDIVRGNSPLHF. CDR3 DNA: TGTGCCAGCAGTTACGATATCGTTCGGGGGAATTCACCCCTCCACTTT.

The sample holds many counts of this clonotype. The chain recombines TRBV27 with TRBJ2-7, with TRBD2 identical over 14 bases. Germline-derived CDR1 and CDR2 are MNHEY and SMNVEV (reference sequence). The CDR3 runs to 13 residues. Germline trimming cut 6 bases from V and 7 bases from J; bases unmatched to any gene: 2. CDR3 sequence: CASSGLAGGEQYF. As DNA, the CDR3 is TGTGCCAGCAGCGGACTAGCGGGGGGTGAGCAGTACTTC.

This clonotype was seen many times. The CDR3 DNA reads TGTGCCAGCAAGAGGGACAGGGCGTACAATCAGCCCCAGCATTTT. Amino acid sequence: CASKRDRAYNQPQHF. The chain joins TRBV2 to TRBJ1-5; 9 bases match TRBD1. Germline values: CDR1 SNHLY, CDR2 FYNNEI. CDR3 length equals 15 residues. J gave up 3 bases and V 7 bases, and 7 bases lay outside the gene matches.

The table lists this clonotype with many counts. The CDR3 DNA reads as TGTGCCAGCAGCGAATCGGTTGGGGGTCAGCCCCAGCATTTT. Encoded protein: CASSESVGGQPQHF. This rearrangement joins TRBV3-1 to TRBJ1-5, with a weak D call TRBD1 (5 bases). CDR3 length equals 14 residues. V lost 5 bases, J lost 6 bases, and 14 bases lay in between. Germline V gene sequence: CDR1 LGHDT, CDR2 YNNKEL (reference sequence). Drawing the rest from reference TRBV3-1 and TRBJ1-5, the complete variable domain is DTAVSQTPKYLVTQMGNDKSIKCEQNLGHDTMYWYKQDSKKFLKIMFSYNNKELIINETVPNRFSPKSPDKAHLNLHINSLELGDSAVYFCASSESVGGQPQHFGDGTRLSIL.

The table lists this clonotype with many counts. This chain's CDR3 is CSARFGGSNQPQHF. For the CDR3, the DNA is TGCAGTGCTAGATTCGGGGGGTCAAATCAGCCCCAGCATTTT. The rearrangement joins TRBV20-1 to TRBJ1-5; D possibly corresponds to TRBD1 (5 bases). The CDR3 consists of 14 residues. CDR1 and CDR2 (germline): DFQATT, SNEGSKA (reference sequence). The V gene lost 2 bases and the J gene lost 4 bases, with 12 bases spanning the gap.

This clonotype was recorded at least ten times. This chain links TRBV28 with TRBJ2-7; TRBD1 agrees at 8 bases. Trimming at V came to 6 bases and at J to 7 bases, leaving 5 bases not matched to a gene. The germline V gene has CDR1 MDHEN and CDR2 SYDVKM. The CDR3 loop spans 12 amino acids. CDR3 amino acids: CASSTRGREQYF. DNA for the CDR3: TGTGCCAGCAGCACCAGGGGGCGGGAGCAGTACTTC.

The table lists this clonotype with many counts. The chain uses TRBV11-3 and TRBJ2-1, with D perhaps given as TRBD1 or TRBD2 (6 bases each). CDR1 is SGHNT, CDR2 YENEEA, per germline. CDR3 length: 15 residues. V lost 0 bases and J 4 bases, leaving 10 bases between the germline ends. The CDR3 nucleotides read TGTGCCAGCAGCTTAGACGGGGGCCTTTACAATGAGCAGTTCTTC. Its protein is CASSLDGGLYNEQFF.

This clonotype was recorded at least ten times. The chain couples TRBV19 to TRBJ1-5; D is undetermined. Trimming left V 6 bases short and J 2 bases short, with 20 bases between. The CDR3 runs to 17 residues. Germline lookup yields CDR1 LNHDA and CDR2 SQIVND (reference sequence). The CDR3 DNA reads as TGTGCCAGTAGAGCGGTCACGGCACATGGCGGCAATCAGCCCCAGCATTTT. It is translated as CASRAVTAHGGNQPQHF.

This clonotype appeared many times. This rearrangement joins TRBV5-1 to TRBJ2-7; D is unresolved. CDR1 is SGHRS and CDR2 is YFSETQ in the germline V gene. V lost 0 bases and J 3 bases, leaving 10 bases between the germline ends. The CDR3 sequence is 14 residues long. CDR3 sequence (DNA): TGCGCCAGCAGCTTGGAGGGCATGGGCTACGAGCAGTACTTC. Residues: CASSLEGMGYEQYF.

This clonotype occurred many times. CDR3 DNA sequence: TGTGCCAGCACCTATACTAGCGGGAGGGCTAGCTCCTACAATGAGCAGTTCTTC. It translates to CASTYTSGRASSYNEQFF. V usage is TRBV6-2 or TRBV6-3 and J usage is TRBJ2-1, with TRBD2 matching 13 bases. The CDR3 is made up of 18 amino acids. With V trimmed by 7 bases and J by 0 bases, 9 bases remained unmatched. CDR1 MNHEY and CDR2 SVGEGT come from the germline V gene.

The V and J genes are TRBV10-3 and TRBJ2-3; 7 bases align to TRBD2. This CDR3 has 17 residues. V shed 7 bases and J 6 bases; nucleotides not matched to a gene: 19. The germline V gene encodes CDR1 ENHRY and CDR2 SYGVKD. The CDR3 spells CAINTNPGLAEGDTQYF. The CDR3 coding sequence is TGTGCCATCAACACCAACCCAGGCCTAGCGGAAGGGGATACGCAGTATTTT.

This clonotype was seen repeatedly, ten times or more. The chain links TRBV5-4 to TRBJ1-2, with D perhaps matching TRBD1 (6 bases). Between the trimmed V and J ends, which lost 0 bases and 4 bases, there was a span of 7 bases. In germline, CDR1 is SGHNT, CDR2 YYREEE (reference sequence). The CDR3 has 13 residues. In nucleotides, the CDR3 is TGTGCCAGCAGCTTGGCAGGGGTCTATGGCTACACCTTC. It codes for CASSLAGVYGYTF. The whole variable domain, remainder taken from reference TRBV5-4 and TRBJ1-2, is ETGVTQSPTHLIKTRGQQVTLRCSSQSGHNTVSWYQQALGQGPQFIFQYYREEENGRGNFPPRFSGLQFPNYSSELNVNALELDDSALYLCASSLAGVYGYTFGSGTRLTVV.

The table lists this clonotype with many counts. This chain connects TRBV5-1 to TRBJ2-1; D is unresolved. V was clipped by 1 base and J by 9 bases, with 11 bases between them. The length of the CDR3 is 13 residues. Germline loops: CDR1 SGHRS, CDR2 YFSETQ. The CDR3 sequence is CASSLYADGEQFF. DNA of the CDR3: TGCGCCAGCAGCTTGTATGCGGATGGTGAGCAGTTCTTC.

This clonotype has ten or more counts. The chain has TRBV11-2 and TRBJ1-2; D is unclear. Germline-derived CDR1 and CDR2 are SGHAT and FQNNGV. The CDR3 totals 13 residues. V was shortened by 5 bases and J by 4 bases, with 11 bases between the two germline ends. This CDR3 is CASSPETSYGYTF. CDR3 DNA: TGTGCCAGCAGCCCTGAGACTAGCTATGGCTACACCTTC.

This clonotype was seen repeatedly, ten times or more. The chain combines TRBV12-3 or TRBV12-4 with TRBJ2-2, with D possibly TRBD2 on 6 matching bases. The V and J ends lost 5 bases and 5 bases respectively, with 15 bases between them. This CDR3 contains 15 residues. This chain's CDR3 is CASSPDLRGTGELFF. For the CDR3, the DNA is TGTGCCAGCAGTCCTGACCTGCGGGGAACCGGGGAGCTGTTTTTT.